One and the same sample provided the 22 T cell receptor beta chains below, sequenced in a study of blood T cell repertoires in COVID-19. Sequencing used immunoSEQ multiplex PCR; TCRdb keeps in-frame clones, though not all of them. The repertoire has some 320,000 clones, 90% of them found once; the top ten carry around 2.5%. The sequenced material came from PBMCs or T cells enriched from blood (not recorded which). These receptors all come from a man aged 55-75 years who had recovered from COVID-19.

The chain combines TRBV4-1 with TRBJ2-7; TRBD1 aligns across 8 bases. The CDR3 spans 16 residues. Trimming cost V 1 base and J 2 bases; bases outside gene matches: 7. In germline, CDR1 is MGHRA, CDR2 YSYEKL. The CDR3 sequence is CASSQADRAGPYEQYF. CDR3 DNA sequence: TGCGCCAGCAGCCAAGCGGACAGGGCGGGCCCCTACGAGCAGTACTTC.

In DNA form, the CDR3 reads TGTGCCAGCAGGACGAGCCAGGGGCCTTACAATGAGCAGTTCTTC. Protein product: CASRTSQGPYNEQFF. This chain joins TRBV7-9 and TRBJ2-1, with a possible D match to TRBD1 (6 bases). From germline, CDR1 is SEHNR and CDR2 FQNEAQ (reference sequence). The CDR3 sequence is 15 residues long. V was pared by 6 bases and J by 4 bases, with 16 bases between.

This clone was seen a few times. The chain carries TRBV7-2 and TRBJ2-3, with a tentative D call TRBD2 (5 bases). Trimming pared 6 bases from V and 5 bases from J, leaving 18 bases between. Germline lookup yields CDR1 SGHTA and CDR2 FQGNSA. CDR3 size: 15 residues. As DNA, the CDR3 is TGTGCCAGCAGTTCCCCGGGTCGTGGAGGAGATACGCAGTATTTT. Its translation is CASSSPGRGGDTQYF.

The table lists this clone with a count of one. For the CDR3, the DNA is TGTGCCAGCAGCTTGCTTCCTAGCGGGGGAAATGAGCAGTTCTTC. Its protein product is CASSLLPSGGNEQFF. V usage is TRBV5-6 and J usage is TRBJ2-1, with 10 bases aligning to TRBD2. Germline-derived CDR1 and CDR2 are SGHDT and YYEEEE. The trim removed 1 base at V and 7 bases at J, leaving 5 bases unmatched. The CDR3 extends over 15 amino acids.

V usage is TRBV7-8 and J usage is TRBJ2-2; D unresolved. Germline V gene lookup returns CDR1 SGHVS and CDR2 FQNEAQ. V was clipped by 0 bases and J by 1 base, with 3 bases between them. The CDR3 length is 14 residues. CDR3 nucleotide sequence: TGTGCCAGCAGCTTAGCCGGGAACACCGGGGAGCTGTTTTTT. Residues: CASSLAGNTGELFF.

The rearrangement links TRBV7-9 to TRBJ1-2; D may be TRBD1 (6 bases). The V end was cut by 3 bases, the J end by 2 bases, with 10 bases between. The CDR3 spans 14 residues. The germline V gene encodes CDR1 SEHNR and CDR2 FQNEAQ (reference sequence). CDR3 bases: TGTGCCAGCAGCTTTACAGGGACCAACTATGGCTACACCTTC. It translates to CASSFTGTNYGYTF. The full variable domain, completed using reference TRBV7-9 and TRBJ1-2, is DTGVSQNPRHKITKRGQNVTFRCDPISEHNRLYWYRQTLGQGPEFLTYFQNEAQLEKSRLLSDRFSAERPKGSFSTLEIQRTEQGDSAMYLCASSFTGTNYGYTFGSGTRLTVV.

The chain recombines TRBV4-3 with TRBJ1-2; possibly TRBD1 for D (5 bases). CDR1 and CDR2 from the germline V gene are LGHNA and YSLEER. There are 17 residues in the CDR3. Between the trimmed V and J ends, which lost 0 bases and 0 bases, there was a span of 14 bases. In DNA form, the CDR3 reads TGCGCCAGCAGCCAAGACAGGGTTCAACCAGCTAACTATGGCTACACCTTC. Encoded protein: CASSQDRVQPANYGYTF.

This clone appeared a few times. The chain recombines TRBV6-1 with TRBJ2-7; D possibly corresponds to TRBD2 (5 bases). Germline CDR1 is MNHNS and CDR2 is SASEGT. The CDR3 contains 13 residues. V was cut by 2 bases and J by 0 bases, with 5 bases left in between. CDR3 sequence reads: CASSETSSYEQYF. CDR3 bases: TGTGCCAGCAGTGAAACTAGCTCCTACGAGCAGTACTTC.

The chain recombines TRBV7-6 with TRBJ1-5; D is unresolved. Germline V CDR1 and CDR2: SGHVS, FNYEAQ. The CDR3 is made up of 13 amino acids. Trimming removed 0 bases at V and 9 bases at J, with 9 bases between. This CDR3 is CASSLAPEGPQHF. In nucleotides, the CDR3 is TGTGCCAGCAGCTTAGCACCTGAGGGGCCCCAGCATTTT.

The V call is TRBV7-6, the J call TRBJ2-3; no reliable D call. Looked up from germline, CDR1 is SGHVS and CDR2 is FNYEAQ. V was trimmed by 4 bases and J by 9 bases, leaving 23 bases between them. The CDR3 runs 16 residues. The CDR3 is CASSSPFSAEGRTQYF. The CDR3 region has the DNA TGTGCCAGCAGCTCCCCCTTCAGTGCGGAAGGCAGAACGCAGTATTTT.

The V call is TRBV12-3 or TRBV12-4, the J call TRBJ1-5; D gene uncertain. V lost 1 base and J lost 4, with 5 bases in between. The CDR3 covers 13 residues. In DNA form, the CDR3 reads TGTGCCAGCAGTTTAGGGCTTAATCAGCCCCAGCATTTT. This translates into CASSLGLNQPQHF.

V gene TRBV6-5 combines with J gene TRBJ1-4; tentatively, D is TRBD1 (6 bases). The CDR3 is 14 residues long. CDR1 and CDR2 (germline): MNHEY, SVGAGI. V gave up 2 bases and J gave up 7 bases, with 11 bases separating them. The CDR3 spells CASSYLGAGEKLFF. The CDR3, as DNA: TGTGCCAGCAGTTACCTGGGGGCGGGTGAAAAACTGTTTTTT.

The rearrangement joins TRBV7-2 to TRBJ1-2; D may be TRBD1 (6 bases). The CDR3 extends over 13 amino acids. CDR1 is SGHTA and CDR2 is FQGNSA in the germline V gene. Trimming stripped 5 bases from V and 8 bases from J, with 15 bases between. CDR3 region: CASSPGHGGGYTF. In DNA form, the CDR3 reads TGTGCCAGCAGCCCGGGACACGGAGGAGGCTACACCTTC.

The rearrangement joins TRBV18 to TRBJ2-5, with D hard to call. CDR3 length equals 11 residues. Germline loops: CDR1 KGHSH, CDR2 LQKENI. Trimming shortened V by 6 bases and J by 1 base, and 3 bases separated the two germline ends. Written as DNA, the CDR3 is TGTGCCAGCTCTCTCCAAGAGACCCAGTACTTC. It encodes CASSLQETQYF.

The chain is built from TRBV15 and TRBJ2-6, with D possibly TRBD1 on 6 matching bases. CDR1 is LNHNV, CDR2 YYDKDF, per germline (reference sequence). There are 15 residues in the CDR3. The V end lost 5 bases, the J end lost 2 bases, and 10 bases lay between the germline ends. CDR3 coding DNA: TGTGCCACCAGCCGGCGGACAGCTGGGGCCAACGTCCTGACTTTC. Amino acid sequence: CATSRRTAGANVLTF.

This chain joins TRBV9 and TRBJ2-5; weak D call: TRBD1 (6 bases). CDR3 length: 16 residues. V was cut by 4 bases and J by 0 bases, with 16 bases left in between. The germline CDR1 and CDR2 sequences are SGDLS and YYNGEE. DNA for the CDR3: TGTGCCAGCAGCCGCCCAGGGACACCGTACCAAGAGACCCAGTACTTC. Protein: CASSRPGTPYQETQYF.

The chain links TRBV6-1 to TRBJ1-4; D ambiguous. CDR3 size: 12 residues. The germline V and J ends were trimmed by 6 bases and 10 bases, with 12 bases remaining between them. The germline V gene encodes CDR1 MNHNS and CDR2 SASEGT. CDR3 sequence reads: CASSGVERKLFF. Written as DNA, the CDR3 is TGTGCCAGCAGCGGGGTGGAAAGAAAACTGTTTTTT.

The rearrangement links TRBV24-1 to TRBJ2-3; TRBD2 matches at 7 bases. Germline lookup yields CDR1 KGHDR and CDR2 SFDVKD. The CDR3 runs 15 residues. J was trimmed by 0 bases and V by 4 bases; bases with no gene match: 3. CDR3 protein: CATSERGFSTDTQYF. The CDR3 DNA reads TGTGCCACCAGTGAGCGGGGGTTCAGCACAGATACGCAGTATTTT.

The chain links TRBV11-3 to TRBJ2-7; 7 bases are a match to TRBD1. The CDR3 covers 14 residues. Germline CDR1 is SGHNT and CDR2 is YENEEA. J gave up 3 bases and V 6 bases, and 8 bases lay outside the gene matches. This chain's CDR3 is CASSKEDRIYEQYF. The CDR3 DNA is TGTGCCAGCAGTAAAGAGGACAGGATCTACGAGCAGTACTTC.

The rearrangement joins TRBV27 to TRBJ2-3; 12 bases are a match to TRBD1. Germline loops: CDR1 MNHEY, CDR2 SMNVEV (reference sequence). The V segment lost 5 bases and the J segment 6 bases; nucleotides outside the gene matches: 6. CDR3 length equals 15 residues. The CDR3 here is CASSPGTGGADTQYF. DNA of the CDR3: TGTGCCAGCAGTCCCGGGACAGGGGGCGCGGATACGCAGTATTTT.

J is TRBJ2-2 and V is TRBV5-8; 8 bases are a match to TRBD1. Germline V gene lookup returns CDR1 SGHTS and CDR2 YDEGEE. The trim removed 4 bases at V and 5 bases at J, leaving 10 bases unmatched. This CDR3 contains 16 residues. The CDR3 bases are TGTGCCAGCAGCGAAACCAGGGGGCAGAGAACCGGGGAGCTGTTTTTT. This gives the protein CASSETRGQRTGELFF.

The sample holds one count of this clone. This chain joins TRBV5-8 and TRBJ2-7; 9 bases agree with TRBD2. The CDR3 totals 15 residues. The V gene end was trimmed by 4 bases and the J gene end by 4 bases; junction bases not matched to a gene: 9. Per the germline V gene, CDR1 is SGHTS and CDR2 is YDEGEE. CDR3 nucleotide sequence: TGTGCCAGCAGCCCCCATAGCGGGAGTGGATACGAGCAGTACTTC. It encodes CASSPHSGSGYEQYF.